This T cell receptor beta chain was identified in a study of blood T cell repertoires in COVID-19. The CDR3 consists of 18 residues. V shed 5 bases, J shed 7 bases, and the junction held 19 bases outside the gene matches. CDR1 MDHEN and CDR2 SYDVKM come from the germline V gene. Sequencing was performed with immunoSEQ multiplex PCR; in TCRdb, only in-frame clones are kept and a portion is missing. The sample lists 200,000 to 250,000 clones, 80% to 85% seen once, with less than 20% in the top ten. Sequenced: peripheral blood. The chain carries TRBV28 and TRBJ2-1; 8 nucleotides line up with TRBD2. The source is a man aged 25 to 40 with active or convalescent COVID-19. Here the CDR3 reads CASSMALAGPQPGNEQFF. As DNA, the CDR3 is TGTGCCAGCAGTATGGCGCTAGCGGGCCCTCAACCGGGAAATGAGCAGTTCTTC.